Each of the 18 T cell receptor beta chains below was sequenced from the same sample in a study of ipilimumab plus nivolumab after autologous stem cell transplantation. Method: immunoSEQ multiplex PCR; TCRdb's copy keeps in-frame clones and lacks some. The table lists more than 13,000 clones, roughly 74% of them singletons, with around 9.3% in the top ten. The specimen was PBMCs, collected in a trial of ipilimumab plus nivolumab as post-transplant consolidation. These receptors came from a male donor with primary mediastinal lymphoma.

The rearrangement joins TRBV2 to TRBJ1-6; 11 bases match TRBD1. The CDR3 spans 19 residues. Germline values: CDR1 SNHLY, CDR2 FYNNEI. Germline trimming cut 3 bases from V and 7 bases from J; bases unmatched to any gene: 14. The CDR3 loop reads CASSDLPPGQGVLNSPLHF. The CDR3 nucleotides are TGTGCCAGCAGTGACTTGCCCCCGGGACAGGGGGTATTGAATTCACCCCTCCACTTT.

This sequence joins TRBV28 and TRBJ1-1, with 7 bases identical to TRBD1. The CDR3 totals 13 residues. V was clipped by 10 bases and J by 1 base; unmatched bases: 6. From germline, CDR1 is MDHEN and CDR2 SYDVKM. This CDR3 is CATLTGPNTEAFF. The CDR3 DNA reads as TGTGCCACCCTGACAGGGCCGAACACTGAAGCTTTCTTT.

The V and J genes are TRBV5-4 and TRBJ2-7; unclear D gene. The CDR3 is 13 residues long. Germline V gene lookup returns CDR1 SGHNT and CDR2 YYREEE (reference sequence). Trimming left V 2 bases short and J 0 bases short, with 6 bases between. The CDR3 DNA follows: TGTGCCAGCAGCTTCGGGTCCTCCTACGAGCAGTACTTC. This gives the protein CASSFGSSYEQYF.

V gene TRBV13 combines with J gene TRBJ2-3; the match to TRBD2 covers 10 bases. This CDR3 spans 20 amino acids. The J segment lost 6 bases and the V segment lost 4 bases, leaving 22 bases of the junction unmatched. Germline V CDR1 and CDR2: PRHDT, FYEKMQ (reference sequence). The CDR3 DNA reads TGTGCCAGCAGCTGGACAGGGTCGGAGTTAGCGGGAGGTTTTTCGGATACGCAGTATTTT. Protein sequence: CASSWTGSELAGGFSDTQYF.

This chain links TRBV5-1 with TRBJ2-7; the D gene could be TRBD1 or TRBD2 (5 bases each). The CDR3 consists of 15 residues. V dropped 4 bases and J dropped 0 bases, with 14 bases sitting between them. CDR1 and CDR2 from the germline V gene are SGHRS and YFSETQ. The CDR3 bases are TGCGCCAGCAGCGGGGCGGGTCTGCTCTCCTACGAGCAGTACTTC. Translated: CASSGAGLLSYEQYF.

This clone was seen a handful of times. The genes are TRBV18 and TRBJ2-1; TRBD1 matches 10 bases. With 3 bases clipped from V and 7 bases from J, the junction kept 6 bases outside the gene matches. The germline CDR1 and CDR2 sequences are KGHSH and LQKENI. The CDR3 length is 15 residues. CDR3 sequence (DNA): TGTGCCAGCTCACCGGTGCCGGGACAGGGGAATGAGCAGTTCTTC. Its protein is CASSPVPGQGNEQFF. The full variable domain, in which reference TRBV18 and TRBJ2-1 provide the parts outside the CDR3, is NAGVMQNPRHLVRRRGQEARLRCSPMKGHSHVYWYRQLPEEGLKFMVYLQKENIIDESGMPKERFSAEFPKEGPSILRIQQVVRGDSAAYFCASSPVPGQGNEQFFGPGTRLTVL.

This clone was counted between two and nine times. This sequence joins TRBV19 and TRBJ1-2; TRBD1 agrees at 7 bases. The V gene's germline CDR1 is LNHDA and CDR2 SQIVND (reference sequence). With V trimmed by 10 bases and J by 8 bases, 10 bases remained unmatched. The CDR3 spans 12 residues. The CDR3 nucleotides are TGTGCCAAAATCACAGACAGGGAGGGCTACACCTTC. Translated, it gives CAKITDREGYTF.

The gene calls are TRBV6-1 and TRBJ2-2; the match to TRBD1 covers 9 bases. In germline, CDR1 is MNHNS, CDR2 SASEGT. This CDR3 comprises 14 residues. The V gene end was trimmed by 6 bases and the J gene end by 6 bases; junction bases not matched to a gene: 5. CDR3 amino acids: CASSFGTGSGELFF. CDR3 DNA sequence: TGTGCCAGCAGCTTCGGGACAGGGTCCGGGGAGCTGTTTTTT.

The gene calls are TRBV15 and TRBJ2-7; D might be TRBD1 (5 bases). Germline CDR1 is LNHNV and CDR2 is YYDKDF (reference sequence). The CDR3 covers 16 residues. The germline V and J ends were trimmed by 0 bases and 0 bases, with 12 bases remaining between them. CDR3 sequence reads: CATSRDLAGPSYEQYF. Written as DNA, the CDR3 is TGTGCCACCAGCAGAGATCTCGCAGGGCCCTCCTACGAGCAGTACTTC. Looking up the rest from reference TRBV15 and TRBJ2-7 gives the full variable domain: DAMVIQNPRYQVTQFGKPVTLSCSQTLNHNVMYWYQQKSSQAPKLLFHYYDKDFNNEADTPDNFQSRRPNTSFCFLDIRSPGLGDTAMYLCATSRDLAGPSYEQYFGPGTRLTVT.

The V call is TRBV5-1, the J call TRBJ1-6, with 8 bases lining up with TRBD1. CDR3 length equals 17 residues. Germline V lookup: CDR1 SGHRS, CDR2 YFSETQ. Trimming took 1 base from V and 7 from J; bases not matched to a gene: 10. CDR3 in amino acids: CASSLMYPGGGNSPLHF. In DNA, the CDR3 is TGCGCCAGCAGCTTGATGTATCCAGGGGGCGGGAATTCACCCCTCCACTTT.

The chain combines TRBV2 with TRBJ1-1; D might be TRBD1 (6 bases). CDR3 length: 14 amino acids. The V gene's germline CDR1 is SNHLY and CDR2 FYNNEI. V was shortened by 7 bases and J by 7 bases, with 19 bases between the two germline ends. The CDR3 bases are TGTGCCAGCATTAACTCACAGGGAGGCTATGAAGCTTTCTTT. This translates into CASINSQGGYEAFF.

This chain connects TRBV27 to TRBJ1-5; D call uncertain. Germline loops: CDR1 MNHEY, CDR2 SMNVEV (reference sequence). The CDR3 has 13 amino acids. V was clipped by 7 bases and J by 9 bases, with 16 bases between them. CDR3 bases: TGTGCCAGCACCCTACGCACCGTGATGCCCCAGCATTTT. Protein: CASTLRTVMPQHF.

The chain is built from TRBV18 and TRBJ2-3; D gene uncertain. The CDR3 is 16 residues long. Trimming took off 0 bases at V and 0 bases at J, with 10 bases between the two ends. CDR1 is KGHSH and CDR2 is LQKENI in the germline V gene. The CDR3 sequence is CASSPPLLPSTDTQYF. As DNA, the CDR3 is TGTGCCAGCTCACCACCGTTACTACCTAGCACAGATACGCAGTATTTT.

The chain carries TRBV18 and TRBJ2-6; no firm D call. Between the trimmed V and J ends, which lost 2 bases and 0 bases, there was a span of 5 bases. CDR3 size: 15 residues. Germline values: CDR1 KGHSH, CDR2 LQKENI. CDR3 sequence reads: CASSPKGSGANVLTF. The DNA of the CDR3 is TGTGCCAGCTCACCAAAGGGCTCTGGGGCCAACGTCCTGACTTTC.

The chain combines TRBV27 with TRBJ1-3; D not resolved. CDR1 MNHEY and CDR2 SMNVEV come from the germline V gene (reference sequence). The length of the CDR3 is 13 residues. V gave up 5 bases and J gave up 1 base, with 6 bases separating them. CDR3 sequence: CASSLVSGNTIYF. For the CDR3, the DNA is TGTGCCAGCAGTCTAGTGTCTGGAAACACCATATATTTT.

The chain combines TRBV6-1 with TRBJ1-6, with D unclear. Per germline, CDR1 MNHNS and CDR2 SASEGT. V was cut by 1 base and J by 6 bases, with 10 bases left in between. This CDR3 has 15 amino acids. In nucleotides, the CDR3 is TGTGCCAGCAGTGAAGGGGTAGGGTTTAATTCACCCCTCCACTTT. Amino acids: CASSEGVGFNSPLHF.

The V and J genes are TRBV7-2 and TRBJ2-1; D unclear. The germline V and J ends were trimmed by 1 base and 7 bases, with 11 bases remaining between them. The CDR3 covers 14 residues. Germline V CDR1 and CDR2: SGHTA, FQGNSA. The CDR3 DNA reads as TGTGCCAGCAGCTTAGGGCCGGGTTGGAATGAGCAGTTCTTC. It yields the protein CASSLGPGWNEQFF.

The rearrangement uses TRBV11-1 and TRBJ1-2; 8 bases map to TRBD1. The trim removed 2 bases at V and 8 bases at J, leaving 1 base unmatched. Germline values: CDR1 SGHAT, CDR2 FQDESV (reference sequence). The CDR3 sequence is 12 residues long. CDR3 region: CASSLQGAGYTF. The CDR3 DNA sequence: TGTGCCAGCAGCTTACAGGGGGCCGGCTACACCTTC.